What follows are 25 T cell receptor beta chains derived from one specimen sequenced in a study of blood T cell repertoires in COVID-19. Here immunoSEQ multiplex PCR was the method, and the copy in TCRdb shows in-frame clones only, minus some. The sample yields 300,000 to 450,000 clones, roughly 86% seen once. Sequences were obtained from peripheral blood. The receptors originated from an older woman with COVID-19, enrolled during active disease.

The CDR3 bases are TGTGCCATCAGTGGAACTAGCGGGTCGAGCACAGATACGCAGTATTTT. Its protein is CAISGTSGSSTDTQYF. The chain couples TRBV10-3 to TRBJ2-3, with TRBD2 identical over 9 bases. J lost 0 bases, V lost 4 bases, and 5 bases had no gene match. The CDR3 is 16 amino acids. Germline CDR1 ENHRY, CDR2 SYGVKD.

The J gene is TRBJ2-7, the V gene TRBV4-1; D unclear. The germline V and J ends were trimmed by 2 bases and 1 base, with 15 bases remaining between them. This CDR3 is 16 amino acids long. CDR1 is MGHRA, CDR2 YSYEKL, per germline. The CDR3: CASSQPDQARSYEQYF. DNA for the CDR3: TGCGCCAGCAGCCAACCTGACCAGGCAAGGTCCTACGAGCAGTACTTC.

The sample holds a few counts of this clone. The rearrangement uses TRBV7-2 and TRBJ2-6, with D possibly being TRBD2 (6 bases). CDR1 and CDR2 from the germline V gene are SGHTA and FQGNSA. This CDR3 region has 16 residues. V lost 2 bases and J lost 2, with 10 bases in between. CDR3 nucleotides: TGTGCCAGCAGCTTATCGTCGGGGGCTGGGGCCAACGTCCTGACTTTC. It encodes CASSLSSGAGANVLTF.

The chain has TRBV7-3 and TRBJ1-1; D may be TRBD1 (5 bases). The germline CDR1 and CDR2 sequences are SGHTA and FQGTGA. The CDR3 covers 14 residues. The V end lost 6 bases, the J end lost 5 bases, and 16 bases lay between the germline ends. The CDR3 loop reads CASRQNRGFTEAFF. The CDR3 nucleotides are TGTGCCAGCAGACAAAACCGGGGGTTTACTGAAGCTTTCTTT.

The chain is built from TRBV5-1 and TRBJ1-4; TRBD1 matches 8 bases. V trimming: 4 bases; J trimming: 5 bases; junction bases outside the gene matches: 16. The CDR3 loop spans 18 amino acids. In germline, CDR1 is SGHRS, CDR2 YFSETQ. The CDR3 DNA follows: TGCGCCAGCAGCCCCTTGGGGGGGGGACAGGTGTTAAATGAAAAACTGTTTTTT. Translation gives CASSPLGGGQVLNEKLFF. Variable domain in full (rest from reference TRBV5-1 and TRBJ1-4): KAGVTQTPRYLIKTRGQQVTLSCSPISGHRSVSWYQQTPGQGLQFLFEYFSETQRNKGNFPGRFSGRQFSNSRSEMNVSTLELGDSALYLCASSPLGGGQVLNEKLFFGSGTQLSVL.

The CDR3 DNA is TGTGCCAGCAGCCAGGGACAGGTATACAATGAGCAGTTCTTC. This codes for CASSQGQVYNEQFF. The chain links TRBV3-1 (or the pseudogene TRBV3-2) to TRBJ2-1; TRBD1 matches at 8 bases. The V segment lost 3 bases and the J segment 4 bases; nucleotides outside the gene matches: 2. The CDR3 loop spans 14 amino acids. Germline V gene data show CDR1 as LGHDT and CDR2 as YNNKEL (reference sequence).

CDR3 bases: TGTGCCAGCAGCTTGGACAGTTCTGGAAACACCATATATTTT. Residues: CASSLDSSGNTIYF. V and J are TRBV5-4 and TRBJ1-3; D uncertain. Trimming stripped 0 bases from V and 1 base from J, with 5 bases between. Germline V gene lookup returns CDR1 SGHNT and CDR2 YYREEE (reference sequence). The CDR3 has 14 residues.

V usage is TRBV5-1 and J usage is TRBJ1-3; D is undetermined. Germline V gives CDR1 SGHRS, CDR2 YFSETQ. The length of the CDR3 is 14 residues. The V gene lost 0 bases and the J gene lost 3 bases, with 7 bases spanning the gap. CDR3 nucleotide sequence: TGCGCCAGCAGCTTGGGAGTGTTTGGAAACACCATATATTTT. Translated: CASSLGVFGNTIYF.

The V and J genes are TRBV7-9 and TRBJ1-1; TRBD1 agrees at 8 bases. CDR1 and CDR2 from the germline V gene are SEHNR and FQNEAQ (reference sequence). V gave up 7 bases and J gave up 1 base; unmatched junction bases: 8. The CDR3 loop spans 15 amino acids. In nucleotides, the CDR3 is TGTGCCAGCAATTCAGGGGGCATTGGGAACACTGAAGCTTTCTTT. Amino acid sequence: CASNSGGIGNTEAFF.

The gene calls are TRBV21-1 and TRBJ2-7; TRBD1, the D gene given by the table, was not confirmed from the DNA. TRBV21-1 is given as a pseudogene. This CDR3 is 16 amino acids long. The CDR3 loop is CASSQIRTKFTIEQYF. In DNA, the CDR3 is TGTGCCAGCAGCCAGATTAGGACAAAATTCACGATCGAGCAGTACTTC.

This clone was seen a single time. At one boundary the junction diverges from the germline segment, which might be a read error. The CDR3 coding sequence is TGTGCCAGCAGCCTAGACAGGGCCCAAAATTTACCCCTCCACTTT. This gives the protein CASSLDRAQNLPLHF. The chain employs TRBV7-2 and TRBJ1-6; 7 bases map to TRBD1. Germline CDR1 SGHTA, CDR2 FQGNSA. CDR3 size: 15 residues.

Of note for this clone: Other DNA variants within this sample encode the same CDR3. The V and J genes are TRBV5-1 and TRBJ2-3, with D uncertain. This CDR3 is built from 14 residues. Trimming pared 0 bases from V and 0 bases from J, leaving 5 bases between. The germline V gene has CDR1 SGHRS and CDR2 YFSETQ. The CDR3 region is CASSLGASTDTQYF. CDR3 nucleotides: TGCGCCAGCAGCTTGGGGGCAAGCACAGATACGCAGTATTTT. The variable domain in full, completed from reference TRBV5-1 and TRBJ2-3, reads KAGVTQTPRYLIKTRGQQVTLSCSPISGHRSVSWYQQTPGQGLQFLFEYFSETQRNKGNFPGRFSGRQFSNSRSEMNVSTLELGDSALYLCASSLGASTDTQYFGPGTRLTVL.

This clone was seen only a few times. This chain connects TRBV6-5 to TRBJ2-2; TRBD2 aligns across 9 bases. The CDR3 is 16 residues long. Germline CDR1 is MNHEY and CDR2 is SVGAGI. With V trimmed by 2 bases and J by 4 bases, 5 bases remained unmatched. CDR3 protein: CASSYGAGGSTGELFF. CDR3 in DNA: TGTGCCAGCAGTTACGGAGCGGGGGGCTCCACCGGGGAGCTGTTTTTT.

This chain joins TRBV6-5 and TRBJ1-2, with 8 positions matching TRBD1. The CDR3 extends over 13 amino acids. V was clipped by 4 bases and J by 6 bases; unmatched bases: 4. Germline assignment: CDR1 MNHEY and CDR2 SVGAGI. In DNA form, the CDR3 reads TGTGCCAGCAGTTCTAGGACAGGGAATGGCTACACCTTC. Amino acids: CASSSRTGNGYTF.

The chain joins TRBV5-1 to TRBJ1-1; D is ambiguous. The CDR3 is 14 amino acids. Trimming removed 4 bases from V and 0 bases from J, with 10 bases in between. Germline-derived CDR1 and CDR2 are SGHRS and YFSETQ. CDR3 in amino acids: CASSRMSVNTEAFF. The CDR3 DNA reads as TGCGCCAGCAGCAGAATGTCAGTGAACACTGAAGCTTTCTTT.

The chain is built from TRBV12-3 or TRBV12-4 and TRBJ1-1, with D possibly TRBD1 on 5 matching bases. Trimming pared 4 bases from V and 5 bases from J, leaving 11 bases between. The CDR3 contains 13 residues. CDR3 bases: TGTGCCAGCAGTTCTTTTCGGGGGACTGAAGCTTTCTTT. As protein: CASSSFRGTEAFF.

The gene calls are TRBV28 and TRBJ1-1, with TRBD1 matching over 7 bases. Germline V lookup: CDR1 MDHEN, CDR2 SYDVKM. V was clipped by 4 bases and J by 4 bases; unmatched bases: 3. This CDR3 contains 13 residues. Here the CDR3 DNA reads TGTGCCAGCAGTTCCAGGGGGGTCACTGAAGCTTTCTTT. This gives the protein CASSSRGVTEAFF.

This clone has only a few counts. The CDR3 reads CASRPTGGRYGYTF. The DNA of the CDR3 is TGTGCCAGCAGACCCACCGGGGGGCGCTATGGCTACACCTTC. V is TRBV28 and J is TRBJ1-2, with D maybe TRBD1 (6 bases). Trimming removed 6 bases at V and 4 bases at J, with 15 bases between. This CDR3 is 14 amino acids long. CDR1 and CDR2 from the germline V gene are MDHEN and SYDVKM.

The chain joins TRBV20-1 to TRBJ1-2; D remains ambiguous. CDR1 and CDR2 (germline): DFQATT, SNEGSKA (reference sequence). Trimming took off 3 bases at V and 2 bases at J, with 7 bases between the two ends. CDR3 length: 12 residues. CDR3 residues: CSASYSNYGYTF. The DNA of the CDR3 is TGCAGTGCTAGTTATTCCAACTATGGCTACACCTTC.

This chain joins TRBV7-9 and TRBJ1-1; no definite D call. Germline V CDR1 and CDR2: SEHNR, FQNEAQ (reference sequence). V lost 5 bases to trimming and J lost 7 bases, with 14 bases between them. The CDR3 is 13 residues long. CDR3 loop: CASSPGGRSEAFF. CDR3 bases: TGTGCCAGCAGCCCAGGAGGACGGAGTGAAGCTTTCTTT.

The chain combines TRBV6-1 with TRBJ1-2; tentative D call: TRBD1 (5 bases). The CDR3 sequence is 15 residues long. Trimming stripped 2 bases from V and 2 bases from J, with 12 bases between. Germline CDR1 MNHNS, CDR2 SASEGT. DNA of the CDR3: TGTGCCAGCAGTGAATTCGGGGGGTGGAACTATGGCTACACCTTC. It is translated as CASSEFGGWNYGYTF.

The chain joins TRBV2 to TRBJ2-4, with 9 bases matching TRBD2. From germline, CDR1 is SNHLY and CDR2 FYNNEI. The trim removed 7 bases at V and 9 bases at J, leaving 4 bases unmatched. This CDR3 has 12 residues. The CDR3 reads CASKAGGAIQYF. DNA of the CDR3: TGTGCCAGCAAAGCGGGGGGTGCCATTCAGTACTTC.

The J gene is TRBJ2-1, the V gene TRBV9, with a possible D match to TRBD1 (5 bases). V gave up 0 bases and J gave up 0 bases, with 7 bases separating them. Germline V gene lookup returns CDR1 SGDLS and CDR2 YYNGEE. This CDR3 spans 15 amino acids. The CDR3 DNA reads as TGTGCCAGCAGCGTAGGGGGCCCCTCCTACAATGAGCAGTTCTTC. It translates to CASSVGGPSYNEQFF.

The chain joins TRBV27 to TRBJ1-5; 8 nucleotides line up with TRBD1. Looked up from germline, CDR1 is MNHEY and CDR2 is SMNVEV (reference sequence). The CDR3 runs to 14 residues. Losses at the gene ends were 4 bases for V and 7 bases for J; bases not matched to a gene: 6. DNA of the CDR3: TGTGCCAGCAGTTCACAGACAGGGGCACAGCCCCAGCATTTT. Its protein is CASSSQTGAQPQHF.

The chain combines TRBV25-1 with TRBJ2-7, with D perhaps TRBD1 (6 bases). Trimming left V 8 bases short and J 4 bases short, with 15 bases between. The germline V gene has CDR1 MGHDK and CDR2 SYGVNS. There are 13 residues in the CDR3. In DNA form, the CDR3 reads TGTGCCAGCGGGACACTGGAGAGTTACGAGCAGTACTTC. Protein sequence: CASGTLESYEQYF.